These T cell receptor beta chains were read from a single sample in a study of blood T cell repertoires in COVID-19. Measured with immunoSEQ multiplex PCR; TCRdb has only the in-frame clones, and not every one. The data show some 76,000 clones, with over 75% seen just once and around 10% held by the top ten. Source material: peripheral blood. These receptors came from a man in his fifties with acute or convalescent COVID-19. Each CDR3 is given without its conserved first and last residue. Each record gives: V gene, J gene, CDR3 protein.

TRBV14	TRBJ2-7	ASSLVAGGLEPYEQY
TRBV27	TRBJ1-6	ASSHWTGAPYNSPLH
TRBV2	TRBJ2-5	ATERPGLAEETQY
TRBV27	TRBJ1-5	ASTPTGGPQQPQH
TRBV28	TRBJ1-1	ATGGHEAF
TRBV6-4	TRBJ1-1	ASSERGGYTEAF
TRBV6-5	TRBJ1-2	ASSYRDRGGYT
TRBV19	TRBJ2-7	ASTPGQGLYEQY
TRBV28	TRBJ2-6	ASHRGSGANVLT
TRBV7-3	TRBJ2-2	ASSLNVWGRGTGELF
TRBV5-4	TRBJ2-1	ASSLAAAGVNNEQF
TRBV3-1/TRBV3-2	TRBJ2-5	ASSLIQGVSAETQY
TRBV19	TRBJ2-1	ASSIGLEGRTEGNEQF